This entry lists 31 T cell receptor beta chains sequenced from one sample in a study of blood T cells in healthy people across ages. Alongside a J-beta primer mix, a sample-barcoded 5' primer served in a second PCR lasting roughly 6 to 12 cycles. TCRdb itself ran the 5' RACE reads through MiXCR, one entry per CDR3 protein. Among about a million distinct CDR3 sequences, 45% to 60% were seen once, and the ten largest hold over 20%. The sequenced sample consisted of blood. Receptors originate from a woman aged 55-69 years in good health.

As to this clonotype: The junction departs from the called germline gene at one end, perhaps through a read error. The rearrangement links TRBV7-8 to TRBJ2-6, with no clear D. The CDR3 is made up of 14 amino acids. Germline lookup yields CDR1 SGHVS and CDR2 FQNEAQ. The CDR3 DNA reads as TGTGCCAGCAGCCGGAGTACTGGGGTCAACGTCCTGACTTTC. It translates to CASSRSTGVNVLTF.

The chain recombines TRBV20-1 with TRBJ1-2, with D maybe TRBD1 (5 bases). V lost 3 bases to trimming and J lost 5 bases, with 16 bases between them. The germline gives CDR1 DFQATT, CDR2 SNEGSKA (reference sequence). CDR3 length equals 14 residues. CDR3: CSASRTGALYGYTF. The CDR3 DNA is TGCAGTGCTAGCAGGACTGGGGCCCTTTATGGCTACACCTTC.

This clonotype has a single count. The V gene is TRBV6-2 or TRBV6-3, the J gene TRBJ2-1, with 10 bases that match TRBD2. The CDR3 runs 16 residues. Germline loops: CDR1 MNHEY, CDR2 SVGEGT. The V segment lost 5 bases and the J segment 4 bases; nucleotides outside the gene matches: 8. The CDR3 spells CASSTPGLAVYNEQFF. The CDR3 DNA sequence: TGTGCCAGCAGTACCCCAGGACTAGCGGTATACAATGAGCAGTTCTTC.

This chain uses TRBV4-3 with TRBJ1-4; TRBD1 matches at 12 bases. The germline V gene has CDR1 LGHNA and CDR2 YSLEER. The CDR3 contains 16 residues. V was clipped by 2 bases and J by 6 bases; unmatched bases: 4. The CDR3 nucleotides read TGCGCCAGCAGCCAATGGGGACAGGGGGCTGATGAAAAACTGTTTTTT. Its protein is CASSQWGQGADEKLFF.

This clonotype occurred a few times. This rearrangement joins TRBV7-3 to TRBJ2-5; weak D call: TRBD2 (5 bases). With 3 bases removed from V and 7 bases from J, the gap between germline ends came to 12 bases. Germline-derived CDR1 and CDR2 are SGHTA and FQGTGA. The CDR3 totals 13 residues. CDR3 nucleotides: TGTGCCAGCAGCTTCGCGGAGGACGGGACCCAGTACTTC. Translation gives CASSFAEDGTQYF. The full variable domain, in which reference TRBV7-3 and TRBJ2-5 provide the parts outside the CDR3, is GAGVSQTPSNKVTEKGKYVELRCDPISGHTALYWYRQSLGQGPEFLIYFQGTGAADDSGLPNDRFFAVRPEGSVSTLKIQRTERGDSAVYLCASSFAEDGTQYFGPGTRLLVL.

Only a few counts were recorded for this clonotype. CDR3 amino acids: CSAPVFNKETQYF. The CDR3 DNA reads as TGCAGTGCCCCCGTTTTTAACAAAGAGACCCAGTACTTC. This rearrangement joins TRBV20-1 to TRBJ2-5; D uncertain. The V end was cut by 6 bases, the J end by 3 bases, with 14 bases between. Per germline, CDR1 DFQATT and CDR2 SNEGSKA (reference sequence). CDR3 length: 13 residues.

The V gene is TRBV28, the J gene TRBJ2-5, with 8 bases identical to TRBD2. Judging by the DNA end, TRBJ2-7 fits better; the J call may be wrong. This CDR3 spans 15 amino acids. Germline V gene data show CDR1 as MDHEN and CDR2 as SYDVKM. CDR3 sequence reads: CASSSTGLVPYEQYF. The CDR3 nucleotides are TGTGCCAGCAGTTCCACGGGACTAGTTCCCTACGAGCAGTACTTC.

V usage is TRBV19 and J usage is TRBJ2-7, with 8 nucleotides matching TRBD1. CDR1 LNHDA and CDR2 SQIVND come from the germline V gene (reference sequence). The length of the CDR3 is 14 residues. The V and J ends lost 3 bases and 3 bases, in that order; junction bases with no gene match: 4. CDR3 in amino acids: CASSIQGANYEQYF. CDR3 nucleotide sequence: TGTGCCAGTAGTATCCAGGGGGCAAACTACGAGCAGTACTTC.

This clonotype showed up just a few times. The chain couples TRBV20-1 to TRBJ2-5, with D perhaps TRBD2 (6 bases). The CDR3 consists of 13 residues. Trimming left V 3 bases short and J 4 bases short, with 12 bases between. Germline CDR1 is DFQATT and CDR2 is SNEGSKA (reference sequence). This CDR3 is CSARSGGAETQYF. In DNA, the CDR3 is TGCAGTGCTAGGTCCGGAGGGGCAGAGACCCAGTACTTC.

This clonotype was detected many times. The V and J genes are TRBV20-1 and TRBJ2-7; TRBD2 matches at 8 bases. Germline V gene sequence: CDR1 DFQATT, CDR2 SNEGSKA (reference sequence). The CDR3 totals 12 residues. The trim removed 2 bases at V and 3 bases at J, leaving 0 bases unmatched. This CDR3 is CSARLAGYEQYF. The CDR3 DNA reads TGCAGTGCTAGACTAGCGGGCTACGAGCAGTACTTC.

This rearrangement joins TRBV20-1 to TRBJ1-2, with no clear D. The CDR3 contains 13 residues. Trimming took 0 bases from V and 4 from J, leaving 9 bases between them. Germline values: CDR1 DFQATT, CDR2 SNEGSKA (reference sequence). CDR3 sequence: CSARDRGTYGYTF. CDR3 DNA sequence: TGCAGTGCTAGAGATCGGGGAACCTATGGCTACACCTTC.

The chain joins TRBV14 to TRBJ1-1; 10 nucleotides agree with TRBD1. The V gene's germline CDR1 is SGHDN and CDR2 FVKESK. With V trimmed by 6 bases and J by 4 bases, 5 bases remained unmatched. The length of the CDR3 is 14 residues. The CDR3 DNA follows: TGTGCCAGCAGTTGGGACAGGGGCGGCACTGAAGCTTTCTTT. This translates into CASSWDRGGTEAFF.

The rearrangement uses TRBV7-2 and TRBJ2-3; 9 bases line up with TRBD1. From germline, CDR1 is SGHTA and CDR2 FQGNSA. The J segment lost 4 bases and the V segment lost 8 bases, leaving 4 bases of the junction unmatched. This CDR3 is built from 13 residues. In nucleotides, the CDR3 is TGTGCCAGCGCGGACAGGGGCGCAGATACGCAGTATTTT. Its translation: CASADRGADTQYF.

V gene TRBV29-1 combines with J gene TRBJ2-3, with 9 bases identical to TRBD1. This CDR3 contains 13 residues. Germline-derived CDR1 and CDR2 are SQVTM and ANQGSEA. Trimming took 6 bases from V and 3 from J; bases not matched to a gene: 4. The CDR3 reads CSVRDRATDTQYF. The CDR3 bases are TGCAGCGTGCGGGACAGGGCTACAGATACGCAGTATTTT.

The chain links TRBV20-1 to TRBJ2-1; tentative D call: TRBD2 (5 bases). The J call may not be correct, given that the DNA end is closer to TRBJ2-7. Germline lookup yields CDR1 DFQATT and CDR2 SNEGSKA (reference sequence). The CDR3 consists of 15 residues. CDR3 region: CSAPLVAGENNEQYF. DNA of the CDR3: TGCAGTGCTCCCCTGGTGGCGGGCGAAAACAATGAGCAGTACTTC.

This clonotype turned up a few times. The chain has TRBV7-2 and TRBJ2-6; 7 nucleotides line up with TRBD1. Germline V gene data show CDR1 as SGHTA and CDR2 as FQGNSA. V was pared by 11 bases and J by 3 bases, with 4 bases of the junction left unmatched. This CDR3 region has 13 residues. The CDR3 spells CAARTGGANVLTF. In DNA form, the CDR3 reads TGTGCCGCCCGGACAGGTGGGGCCAACGTCCTGACTTTC. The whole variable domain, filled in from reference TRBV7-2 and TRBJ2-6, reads GAGVSQSPSNKVTEKGKDVELRCDPISGHTALYWYRQSLGQGLEFLIYFQGNSAPDKSGLPSDRFSAERTGGSVSTLTIQRTQQEDSAVYLCAARTGGANVLTFGAGSRLTVL.

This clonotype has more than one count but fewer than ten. CDR3 loop: CASSRQPLEQGRSTDTQYF. The CDR3 DNA follows: TGTGCCAGCAGCCGACAACCCCTTGAACAGGGACGGAGCACAGATACGCAGTATTTT. The chain links TRBV3-1 to TRBJ2-3; a weak D match, TRBD1 (6 bases). V was clipped by 4 bases and J by 0 bases, with 23 bases between them. The CDR3 totals 19 residues. In germline, CDR1 is LGHDT, CDR2 YNNKEL (reference sequence).

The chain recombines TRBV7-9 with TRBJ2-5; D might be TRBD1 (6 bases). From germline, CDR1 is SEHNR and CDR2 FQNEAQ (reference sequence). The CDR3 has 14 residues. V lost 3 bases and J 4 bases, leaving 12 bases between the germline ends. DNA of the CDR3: TGTGCCAGCAGCTTCCTACAGGGCCGAGAGACCCAGTACTTC. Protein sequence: CASSFLQGRETQYF.

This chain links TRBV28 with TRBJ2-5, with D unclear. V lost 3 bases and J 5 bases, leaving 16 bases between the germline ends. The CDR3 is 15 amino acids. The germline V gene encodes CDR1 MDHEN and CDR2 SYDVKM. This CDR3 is CASSLLSRSPETQYF. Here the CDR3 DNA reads TGTGCCAGCAGTTTGCTTAGTAGATCTCCGGAGACCCAGTACTTC.

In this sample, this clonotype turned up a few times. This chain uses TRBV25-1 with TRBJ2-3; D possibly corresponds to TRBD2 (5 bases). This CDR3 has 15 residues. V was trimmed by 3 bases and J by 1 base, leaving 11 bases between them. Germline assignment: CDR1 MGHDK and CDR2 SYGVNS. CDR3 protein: CASSDSVFGTDTQYF. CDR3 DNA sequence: TGTGCCAGCAGTGATAGCGTGTTTGGCACAGATACGCAGTATTTT.

CDR3 sequence reads: CASSLVSGRPKGYEQYF. DNA of the CDR3: TGTGCCAGCAGCTTAGTTAGCGGGAGGCCCAAAGGCTACGAGCAGTACTTC. The chain uses TRBV7-2 and TRBJ2-7; TRBD2 matches at 10 bases. The CDR3 totals 17 residues. The V gene's germline CDR1 is SGHTA and CDR2 FQGNSA. V shed 1 base and J 3 bases; nucleotides not matched to a gene: 9.

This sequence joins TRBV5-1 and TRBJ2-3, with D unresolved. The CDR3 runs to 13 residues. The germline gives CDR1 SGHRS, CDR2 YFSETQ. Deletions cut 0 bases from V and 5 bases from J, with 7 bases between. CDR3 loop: CASSLEGKDTQYF. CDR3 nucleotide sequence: TGCGCCAGCAGCTTGGAAGGTAAAGATACGCAGTATTTT.

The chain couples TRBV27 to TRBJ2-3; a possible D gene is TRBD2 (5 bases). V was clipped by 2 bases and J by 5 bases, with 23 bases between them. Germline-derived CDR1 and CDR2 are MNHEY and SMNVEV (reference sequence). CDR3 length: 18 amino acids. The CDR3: CASSLTVWDRDLEDTQYF. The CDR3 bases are TGTGCCAGCAGTTTAACGGTATGGGATCGGGATTTAGAAGATACGCAGTATTTT.

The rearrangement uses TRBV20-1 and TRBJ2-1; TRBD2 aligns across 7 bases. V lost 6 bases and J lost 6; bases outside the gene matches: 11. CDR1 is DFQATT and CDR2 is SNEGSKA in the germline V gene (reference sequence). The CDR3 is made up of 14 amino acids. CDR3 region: CSADKWERGNEQFF. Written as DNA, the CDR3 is TGCAGTGCCGATAAATGGGAGCGGGGCAATGAGCAGTTCTTC.

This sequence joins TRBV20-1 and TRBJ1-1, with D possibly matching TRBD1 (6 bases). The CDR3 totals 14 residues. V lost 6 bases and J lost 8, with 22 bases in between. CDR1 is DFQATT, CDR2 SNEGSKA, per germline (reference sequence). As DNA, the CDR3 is TGCAGTGCCCGCTGGGGGGCAGGGAACCGGGAAGCTTTCTTT. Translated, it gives CSARWGAGNREAFF.

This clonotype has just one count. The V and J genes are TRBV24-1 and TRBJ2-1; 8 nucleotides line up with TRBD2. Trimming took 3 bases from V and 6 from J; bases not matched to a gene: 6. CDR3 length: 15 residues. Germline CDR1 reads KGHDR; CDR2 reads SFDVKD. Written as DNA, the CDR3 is TGTGCCACCAGTGATCCAGGGACTAGAGTCAATGAGCAGTTCTTC. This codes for CATSDPGTRVNEQFF.

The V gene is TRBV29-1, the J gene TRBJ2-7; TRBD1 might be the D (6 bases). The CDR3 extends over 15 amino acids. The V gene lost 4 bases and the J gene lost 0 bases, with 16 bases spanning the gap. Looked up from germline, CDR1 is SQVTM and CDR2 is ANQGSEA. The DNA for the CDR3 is TGCAGCGTTGTGGGGATGGCCAGGGGCTCCTACGAGCAGTACTTC. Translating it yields CSVVGMARGSYEQYF.

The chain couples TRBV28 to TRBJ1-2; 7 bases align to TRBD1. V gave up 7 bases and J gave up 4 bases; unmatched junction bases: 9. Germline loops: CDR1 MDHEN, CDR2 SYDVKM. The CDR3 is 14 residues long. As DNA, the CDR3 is TGTGCCAGCAACCCTAAGACAGGGATCTATGGCTACACCTTC. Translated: CASNPKTGIYGYTF.

CDR3 sequence reads: CASSQTKGIDYEQYF. CDR3 DNA sequence: TGCGCCAGCAGCCAAACCAAGGGAATCGACTACGAGCAGTACTTC. The rearrangement links TRBV4-1 to TRBJ2-7; D is unresolved. CDR3 size: 15 residues. The germline gives CDR1 MGHRA, CDR2 YSYEKL. V was clipped by 2 bases and J by 3 bases, with 14 bases between them.

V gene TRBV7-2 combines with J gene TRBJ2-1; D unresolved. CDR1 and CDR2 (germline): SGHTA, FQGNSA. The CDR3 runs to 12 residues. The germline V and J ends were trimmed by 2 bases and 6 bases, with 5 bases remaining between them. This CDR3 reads CTSSLQSNEQFF. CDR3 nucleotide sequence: TGTACCAGCAGCTTACAGAGCAATGAGCAGTTCTTC.

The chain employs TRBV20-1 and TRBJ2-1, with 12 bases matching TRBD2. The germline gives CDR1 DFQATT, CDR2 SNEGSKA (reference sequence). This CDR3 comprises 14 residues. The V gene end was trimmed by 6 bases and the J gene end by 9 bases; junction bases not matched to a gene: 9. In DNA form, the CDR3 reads TGCAGTGCCCCCTCAACTAGCGGGAGGCGTGAGCAGTTCTTC. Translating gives CSAPSTSGRREQFF.